This is a list of T cell receptor beta chains from one sample in a study of blood T cell repertoires in COVID-19. Sequencing used immunoSEQ multiplex PCR; TCRdb keeps in-frame clones, though not all of them. The table shows under 300,000 clones, with approximately 81% occurring only once. The sequencing input was PBMCs or T cells enriched from blood (not recorded which). Receptor source: a woman aged 50 to 60 who had been exposed to COVID-19. Both conserved end residues are part of each CDR3. D genes are given only for firm matches. Not all rows give a size; the values are once, few, many and, for expanded clones, a class.

CDR3 protein	CDR3 DNA	V gene	J gene	D gene	clone size
CASSPGERYGYTF	TGCGCCAGCAGCCCAGGGGAGCGCTATGGCTACACCTTC	TRBV5-1	TRBJ1-2	NA	NA
CASSLVGGTQYF	TGTGCCAGCAGCTTAGTAGGGGGGACCCAGTACTTC	TRBV11-2	TRBJ2-5	NA	NA
CASSFTTGLSGANVLTF	TGTGCCAGCAGTTTCACTACTGGTCTCTCTGGGGCCAACGTCCTGACTTTC	TRBV28	TRBJ2-6	NA	NA
CASSPDRDPNYGYTF	TGCGCCAGCAGCCCGGACAGGGACCCTAACTATGGCTACACCTTC	TRBV4-3	TRBJ1-2	TRBD1	NA
CASSATTEHF	TGTGCCAGCAGCGCCACCACGGAGCATTTT	TRBV5-8	TRBJ1-5	NA	NA
CAAGSGAAGNQPQHF	TGTGCCGCCGGCTCAGGGGCCGCGGGCAATCAGCCCCAGCATTTT	TRBV10-3	TRBJ1-5	NA	few
CASSQGRGGYTF	TGTGCCAGCAGCCAAGGGCGCGGTGGCTACACCTTC	TRBV14	TRBJ1-2	NA	NA
CASSQDKGAWRDEQFF	TGCGCCAGCAGCCAAGATAAGGGGGCCTGGAGGGATGAGCAGTTCTTC	TRBV4-1	TRBJ2-1	NA	NA
CTSSQVGRQTNTGELFF	TGCACCAGCAGCCAAGTTGGGAGACAAACGAACACCGGGGAGCTGTTTTTT	TRBV1	TRBJ2-2	NA	NA
CASSGGGRDNEQFF	TGCGCCAGCAGCGGCGGGGGCAGGGACAATGAGCAGTTCTTC	TRBV5-1	TRBJ2-1	NA	many
CASSLGDRGDYGYTF	TGTGCCAGCAGCTTGGGGGACAGGGGTGACTATGGCTACACCTTC	TRBV5-8	TRBJ1-2	TRBD1	NA
CSASRGDTQYF	TGCAGTGCCTCACGGGGGGATACGCAGTATTTT	TRBV20-1	TRBJ2-3	NA	NA